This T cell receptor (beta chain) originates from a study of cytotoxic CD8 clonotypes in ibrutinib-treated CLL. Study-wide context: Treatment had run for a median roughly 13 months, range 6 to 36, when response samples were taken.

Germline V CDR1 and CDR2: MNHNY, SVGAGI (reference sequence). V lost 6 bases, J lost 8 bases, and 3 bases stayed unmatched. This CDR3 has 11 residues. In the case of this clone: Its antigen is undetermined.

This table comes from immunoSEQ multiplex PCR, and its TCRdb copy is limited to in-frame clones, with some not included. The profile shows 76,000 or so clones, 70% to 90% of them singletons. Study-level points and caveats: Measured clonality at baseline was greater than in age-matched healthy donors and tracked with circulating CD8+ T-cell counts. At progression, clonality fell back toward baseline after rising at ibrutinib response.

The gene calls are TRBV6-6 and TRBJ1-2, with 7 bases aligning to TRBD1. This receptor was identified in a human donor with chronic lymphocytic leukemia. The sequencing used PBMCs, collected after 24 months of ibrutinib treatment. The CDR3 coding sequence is TGTGCCAGCAGCTCAGGGGGAGGCTACACCTTC. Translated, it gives CASSSGGGYTF.